These 9 T cell receptor beta chains originate from one sample sequenced in a study of beta chain features in type 1 diabetes. As every portion of the isolated RNA was reverse transcribed, the sequencing read expressed TCRB transcripts. Profiled with immunoSEQ multiplex PCR; TCRdb holds only in-frame clones, not every one. This sample has hundreds of thousands of clones, with roughly 15% found just once. What was sequenced was naive CD4+ T cells from blood. The source of these receptors is a woman aged 18-29 years in good health.

This clone was detected a few times. The V call is TRBV2, the J call TRBJ2-3; 9 positions match TRBD1. Germline trimming cut 6 bases from V and 4 bases from J; bases unmatched to any gene: 8. Germline lookup yields CDR1 SNHLY and CDR2 FYNNEI. The CDR3 covers 15 residues. The CDR3 sequence: CASRGRTGVSDTQYF. CDR3 nucleotides: TGTGCCAGCAGGGGCCGGACAGGGGTCTCAGATACGCAGTATTTT.

This clone appeared a few times. The chain is built from TRBV5-4 and TRBJ2-7, with 8 bases lining up with TRBD2. Germline loops: CDR1 SGHNT, CDR2 YYREEE (reference sequence). CDR3 length: 15 residues. The trim removed 1 base at V and 1 base at J, leaving 4 bases unmatched. CDR3 coding DNA: TGTGCCAGCAGCTTGATAAGCGGGAGATCCTACGAGCAGTACTTC. Its protein is CASSLISGRSYEQYF.

This clone was found a few times. The V gene is TRBV5-1, the J gene TRBJ2-1; no reliable D call. The germline V and J ends were trimmed by 5 bases and 0 bases, with 12 bases remaining between them. The CDR3 length is 15 residues. Germline lookup yields CDR1 SGHRS and CDR2 YFSETQ. CDR3 nucleotide sequence: TGCGCCAGCAGTTCGAGCGCGAGCTCCTACAATGAGCAGTTCTTC. Translating it yields CASSSSASSYNEQFF.

This clone was observed a handful of times. The chain has TRBV4-3 and TRBJ2-2, with D possibly being TRBD1 (5 bases). The germline V and J ends were trimmed by 0 bases and 5 bases, with 31 bases remaining between them. The CDR3 covers 22 residues. Germline V gene data show CDR1 as LGHNA and CDR2 as YSLEER. For the CDR3, the DNA is TGCGCCAGCAGCCAAGAATTGTACGAGTTCTACTCTCGCCACAGGCCTACCGGGGAGCTGTTTTTT. Residues: CASSQELYEFYSRHRPTGELFF.

This clone was seen more than once but under ten times. The sample carries other DNA sequences with the same CDR3. This chain links TRBV7-9 with TRBJ2-7; TRBD2 matches at 11 bases. This CDR3 comprises 14 residues. CDR1 and CDR2 from the germline V gene are SEHNR and FQNEAQ (reference sequence). V gave up 3 bases and J gave up 6 bases; unmatched junction bases: 4. The CDR3 loop reads CASSLGLAVAEQYF. The CDR3 region has the DNA TGTGCCAGCAGCTTGGGACTAGCGGTTGCCGAGCAGTACTTC.

The chain employs TRBV7-2 and TRBJ1-6; weak D call: TRBD1 (6 bases). Per germline, CDR1 SGHTA and CDR2 FQGNSA. Trimming removed 7 bases at V and 7 bases at J, with 11 bases between. This CDR3 has 13 residues. The CDR3 DNA reads as TGTGCCAGCAACGGACAGCCAAATTCACCCCTCCACTTT. This translates into CASNGQPNSPLHF.

In its sample, this clone was seen a few times. This rearrangement joins TRBV2 to TRBJ1-1; 7 nucleotides agree with TRBD1. The CDR3 covers 16 residues. The V and J ends lost 7 bases and 4 bases, in that order; junction bases with no gene match: 15. Looked up from germline, CDR1 is SNHLY and CDR2 is FYNNEI. CDR3 bases: TGTGCCAGCATTAGGGAGCTGACAGGGCACGGCACTGAAGCTTTCTTT. Its translation is CASIRELTGHGTEAFF.

V usage is TRBV5-1 and J usage is TRBJ2-3; D uncertain. This CDR3 region has 13 residues. The germline V gene has CDR1 SGHRS and CDR2 YFSETQ. V was pared by 5 bases and J by 5 bases, with 12 bases between. CDR3 protein: CASSFFWGDTQYF. As DNA, the CDR3 is TGCGCCAGCAGTTTTTTTTGGGGAGATACGCAGTATTTT.

This clone was counted only a few times. J is TRBJ2-4 and V is TRBV28; D call uncertain. V was trimmed by 7 bases and J by 6 bases, leaving 16 bases between them. Germline lookup yields CDR1 MDHEN and CDR2 SYDVKM. The CDR3 is made up of 14 amino acids. The CDR3 is CASNKPGGSNIQYF. In nucleotides, the CDR3 is TGTGCCAGCAACAAACCCGGTGGGTCAAACATTCAGTACTTC.